The 20 T cell receptor beta chains presented below share a single source sample, sequenced in a study of blood T cells in healthy people across ages. Through a sample-barcoded 5' primer and a J-beta primer mix, a second PCR was run for 7 to 11 cycles. In TCRdb, the 5' RACE reads were re-called with MiXCR into one record per CDR3 protein. The sample has around 1,500,000 distinct CDR3 sequences; 40% to 50% are singletons. The sequenced material came from blood. Receptors originate from a woman aged 18-35 years in good health.

The chain links TRBV7-2 to TRBJ2-2; 7 nucleotides agree with TRBD2. This CDR3 spans 13 amino acids. Germline CDR1 reads SGHTA; CDR2 reads FQGNSA. V shed 8 bases and J 7 bases; nucleotides not matched to a gene: 7. The CDR3 region is CASGGREFGELFF. In DNA form, the CDR3 reads TGTGCCAGCGGAGGGCGGGAGTTCGGGGAGCTGTTTTTT. The whole variable domain, filled in from reference TRBV7-2 and TRBJ2-2, reads GAGVSQSPSNKVTEKGKDVELRCDPISGHTALYWYRQSLGQGLEFLIYFQGNSAPDKSGLPSDRFSAERTGGSVSTLTIQRTQQEDSAVYLCASGGREFGELFFGEGSRLTVL.

This sequence joins TRBV20-1 and TRBJ2-2; D remains ambiguous. In germline, CDR1 is DFQATT, CDR2 SNEGSKA (reference sequence). Trimming removed 2 bases from V and 1 base from J, with 5 bases in between. The CDR3 consists of 13 residues. The CDR3 DNA reads as TGCAGTGCTAGACCGGTGAACACCGGGGAGCTGTTTTTT. It translates to CSARPVNTGELFF.

This clonotype was seen a few times. V and J are TRBV11-2 and TRBJ1-1; 9 bases are a match to TRBD1. Germline V lookup: CDR1 SGHAT, CDR2 FQNNGV. This CDR3 is built from 14 residues. V trimming: 5 bases; J trimming: 5 bases; junction bases outside the gene matches: 6. CDR3 sequence reads: CASSIYRGPTEAFF. CDR3 sequence (DNA): TGTGCCAGCAGCATCTACAGGGGGCCGACTGAAGCTTTCTTT.

This clonotype has a handful of counts. The V gene is TRBV20-1, the J gene TRBJ2-3; TRBD1 might be the D (6 bases). The CDR3 is made up of 16 amino acids. Per germline, CDR1 DFQATT and CDR2 SNEGSKA (reference sequence). Trimming pared 6 bases from V and 0 bases from J, leaving 19 bases between. The CDR3 coding sequence is TGCAGTGCAGAGGGACATTGGATCCGAAGCACAGATACGCAGTATTTT. This codes for CSAEGHWIRSTDTQYF.

This clonotype was recorded a few times. The chain recombines TRBV25-1 with TRBJ2-1; perhaps TRBD1 as D (6 bases). The CDR3 sequence is 15 residues long. CDR1 and CDR2 (germline): MGHDK, SYGVNS. V was shortened by 5 bases and J by 5 bases, with 16 bases between the two germline ends. The CDR3 protein is CASSRPRGLDNEQFF. The CDR3 nucleotides are TGTGCCAGCAGTCGCCCCAGGGGTCTCGACAATGAGCAGTTCTTC.

This clonotype was recorded a few times. The chain joins TRBV12-3 or TRBV12-4 to TRBJ2-1; 10 positions agree with TRBD2. V was pared by 9 bases and J by 9 bases, with 8 bases of the junction left unmatched. The CDR3 is 13 amino acids. The CDR3 is CASRAGGRGEQFF. The CDR3 DNA reads TGTGCCAGTAGAGCGGGAGGGCGGGGTGAGCAGTTCTTC.

The chain joins TRBV7-9 to TRBJ1-2, with D perhaps TRBD1 (5 bases). V shed 0 bases and J shed 7 bases, with 15 bases lying between them. Germline V gene data show CDR1 as SEHNR and CDR2 as FQNEAQ (reference sequence). This CDR3 spans 15 amino acids. Written as DNA, the CDR3 is TGTGCCAGCAGCTTAGCGGGGACGCCTGAGGGTGGCTACACCTTC. Translation: CASSLAGTPEGGYTF.

The chain has TRBV10-3 and TRBJ2-5, with 7 bases matching TRBD2. The V gene's germline CDR1 is ENHRY and CDR2 SYGVKD. The J segment lost 2 bases and the V segment lost 6 bases, leaving 6 bases of the junction unmatched. This CDR3 comprises 14 residues. CDR3 in DNA: TGTGCCATCAGGGACGGCGGGGGACAAGAGACCCAGTACTTC. Translating gives CAIRDGGGQETQYF.

This clonotype was counted between two and nine times. V is TRBV3-1 and J is TRBJ1-1, with D unclear. The CDR3 runs to 14 residues. Germline V gives CDR1 LGHDT, CDR2 YNNKEL (reference sequence). With 1 base removed from V and 3 bases from J, the gap between germline ends came to 9 bases. Here the CDR3 DNA reads TGTGCCAGCAGCCAAGTTGCGTTGGACACTGAAGCTTTCTTT. This encodes CASSQVALDTEAFF.

The rearrangement links TRBV6-2 or TRBV6-3 to TRBJ1-1; D is ambiguous. With 4 bases removed from V and 1 base from J, the gap between germline ends came to 13 bases. Germline V lookup: CDR1 MNHEY, CDR2 SVGEGT. The CDR3 has 15 amino acids. CDR3 sequence: CASSSPWARNTEAFF. The CDR3 nucleotides read TGTGCCAGCAGTTCCCCTTGGGCGAGGAACACTGAAGCTTTCTTT.

Only a few counts were recorded for this clonotype. The chain couples TRBV7-2 to TRBJ1-2, with D hard to call. Germline CDR1 reads SGHTA; CDR2 reads FQGNSA. The CDR3 contains 13 residues. V lost 7 bases to trimming and J lost 1 base, with 10 bases between them. Here the CDR3 DNA reads TGTGCCAGCACCTGGGGAGATAACTATGGCTACACCTTC. This gives the protein CASTWGDNYGYTF.

This clonotype was counted a few times. V gene TRBV20-1 combines with J gene TRBJ1-1; D is possibly TRBD1 (5 bases). V lost 5 bases, J lost 0 bases, and 10 bases lay in between. CDR3 length: 13 residues. Germline values: CDR1 DFQATT, CDR2 SNEGSKA (reference sequence). CDR3 sequence reads: CSARPRVNTEAFF. CDR3 DNA sequence: TGCAGTGCTCGACCCAGGGTGAACACTGAAGCTTTCTTT.

The chain employs TRBV4-1 and TRBJ1-4, with D unresolved. CDR1 is MGHRA and CDR2 is YSYEKL in the germline V gene. The CDR3 has 18 residues. The V end lost 1 base, the J end lost 0 bases, and 15 bases lay between the germline ends. The CDR3 DNA follows: TGCGCCAGCAGCCAAGCTGCTGTGGCCGGAGCAACTAATGAAAAACTGTTTTTT. Its protein product is CASSQAAVAGATNEKLFF.

The V call is TRBV6-6, the J call TRBJ1-6; 7 bases fit TRBD1. The germline V gene has CDR1 MNHNY and CDR2 SVGAGI (reference sequence). The junction had 4 bases not matched to a gene; V was cut back by 2 bases and J by 0 bases. This CDR3 has 17 amino acids. The DNA of the CDR3 is TGTGCCAGCAGTTACAGTTGGACAGGCTCCTATAATTCACCCCTCCACTTT. Translating it yields CASSYSWTGSYNSPLHF.

The rearrangement uses TRBV27 and TRBJ2-5, with unresolved D. Deletions cut 7 bases from V and 5 bases from J, with 17 bases between. Per the germline V gene, CDR1 is MNHEY and CDR2 is SMNVEV (reference sequence). This CDR3 is 14 amino acids long. This CDR3 reads CASTPRVNGETQYF. CDR3 nucleotide sequence: TGTGCCAGCACTCCCCGGGTGAATGGGGAGACCCAGTACTTC.

This chain uses TRBV7-7 with TRBJ2-1, with D possibly TRBD2 on 6 matching bases. The J call is in doubt because the DNA end fits TRBJ2-7 better. Germline loops: CDR1 SSHAT, CDR2 FNYEAQ (reference sequence). This CDR3 is built from 15 residues. CDR3 sequence (DNA): TGTGCCAGCAGCTTACTAGCGACCTCCTACAATGAGCAGTACTTC. Its translation is CASSLLATSYNEQYF.

The chain uses TRBV29-1 and TRBJ2-3, with D possibly called TRBD1 or TRBD2 (5 bases each). Per the germline V gene, CDR1 is SQVTM and CDR2 is ANQGSEA. With 7 bases removed from V and 4 bases from J, the gap between germline ends came to 18 bases. The CDR3 sequence is 14 residues long. The CDR3 loop is CSAPGTARADTQYF. CDR3 sequence (DNA): TGCAGCGCCCCCGGGACGGCCCGGGCAGATACGCAGTATTTT.

This clonotype turned up a few times. V gene TRBV14 combines with J gene TRBJ2-2; D gene unclear. Germline-derived CDR1 and CDR2 are SGHDN and FVKESK. CDR3 size: 15 residues. Between the trimmed V and J ends, which lost 2 bases and 3 bases, there was a span of 10 bases. The CDR3 coding sequence is TGTGCCAGCAGCCAAAACCCCACCTACACCGGGGAGCTGTTTTTT. It specifies CASSQNPTYTGELFF. The full variable domain, rest sourced from reference TRBV14 and TRBJ2-2, is EAGVTQFPSHSVIEKGQTVTLRCDPISGHDNLYWYRRVMGKEIKFLLHFVKESKQDESGMPNNRFLAERTGGTYSTLKVQPAELEDSGVYFCASSQNPTYTGELFFGEGSRLTVL.

This clonotype was recorded at least ten times. The CDR3 region has the DNA TGTGCCAGCAGTCTACTAGCGGGGGGGCGCGATACGCAGTATTTT. Its protein is CASSLLAGGRDTQYF. The chain uses TRBV27 and TRBJ2-3; 13 nucleotides line up with TRBD2. V shed 5 bases and J 6 bases; nucleotides not matched to a gene: 5. The CDR3 loop spans 15 amino acids. Germline V CDR1 and CDR2: MNHEY, SMNVEV (reference sequence).

This clonotype was observed a handful of times. The rearrangement joins TRBV2 to TRBJ2-5; 10 bases are shared with TRBD1. The V gene end was trimmed by 5 bases and the J gene end by 5 bases; junction bases not matched to a gene: 5. There are 14 residues in the CDR3. Germline CDR1 SNHLY, CDR2 FYNNEI. CDR3 nucleotide sequence: TGTGCCAGCAGTCCGGGACAGGGGTCGGAGACCCAGTACTTC. Amino acids: CASSPGQGSETQYF.